Below, 28 T cell receptor beta chains from the same sample are listed, as sequenced in a study of early T cells in non-severe SARS-CoV-2 infection. TCRdb ran MiXCR on the 5' RACE reads and lists one entry per CDR3 protein. Of under 70,000 distinct CDR3 sequences listed, roughly an eighth are singletons. The sequencing here drew on whole blood, taken at baseline. These receptors were taken from an adult who was a healthcare worker with PCR-confirmed SARS-CoV-2 infection or an uninfected control (not recorded which).

This clonotype was recorded at least ten times. This chain links TRBV11-2 with TRBJ2-1, with D hard to call. Germline V gene data show CDR1 as SGHAT and CDR2 as FQNNGV. The CDR3 is 13 amino acids. V was pared by 3 bases and J by 4 bases, with 7 bases between. The chain's CDR3 is CASSFSAYNEQFF. The CDR3 nucleotides read TGTGCCAGCAGCTTTTCAGCTTACAATGAGCAGTTCTTC.

This clonotype has more than one count but fewer than ten. The rearrangement links TRBV20-1 to TRBJ2-5; D may be TRBD2 (6 bases). CDR1 and CDR2 (germline): DFQATT, SNEGSKA (reference sequence). CDR3 length equals 13 residues. V dropped 1 base and J dropped 5 bases, with 11 bases sitting between them. The CDR3: CSARAGVGETQYF. The CDR3, as DNA: TGCAGTGCTAGAGCGGGAGTCGGGGAGACCCAGTACTTC.

Only a few counts were recorded for this clonotype. The chain carries TRBV6-5 and TRBJ1-1, with D uncertain. Germline loops: CDR1 MNHEY, CDR2 SVGAGI. The germline V and J ends were trimmed by 6 bases and 5 bases, with 13 bases remaining between them. The CDR3 loop spans 13 amino acids. The CDR3 coding sequence is TGTGCCAGCAGCTTAGGTAGTAGGACTGAAGCTTTCTTT. Residues: CASSLGSRTEAFF.

This clonotype has more than one count but fewer than ten. The chain recombines TRBV9 with TRBJ2-7; D gene ambiguous. Trimming removed 0 bases at V and 0 bases at J, with 7 bases between. Germline V CDR1 and CDR2: SGDLS, YYNGEE. The CDR3 runs 14 residues. CDR3 region: CASSVAHNSYEQYF. The CDR3 DNA is TGTGCCAGCAGCGTAGCTCACAACTCCTACGAGCAGTACTTC. Together with reference TRBV9 and TRBJ2-7, the CDR3 gives the full variable domain: DSGVTQTPKHLITATGQRVTLRCSPRSGDLSVYWYQQSLDQGLQFLIQYYNGEERAKGNILERFSAQQFPDLHSELNLSSLELGDSALYFCASSVAHNSYEQYFGPGTRLTVT.

The V and J genes are TRBV6-5 and TRBJ2-7; D ambiguous. This CDR3 is 15 amino acids long. CDR1 MNHEY and CDR2 SVGAGI come from the germline V gene. The V gene lost 1 base and the J gene lost 2 bases, with 12 bases spanning the gap. The chain's CDR3 is CASSYWNESPYEQYF. CDR3 coding DNA: TGTGCCAGCAGTTACTGGAATGAGTCACCCTACGAGCAGTACTTC.

This clonotype occurred a few times. The chain has TRBV21-1 and TRBJ2-7; TRBD2, as called in the table, went unchecked against the DNA. TRBV21-1 is marked as a pseudogene. CDR3 size: 16 residues. The CDR3 loop is CASSKVREALRGEQYF. CDR3 nucleotides: TGTGCCAGCAGCAAAGTGAGGGAGGCCCTCCGGGGCGAGCAGTACTTC.

This clonotype has only one observation. This chain uses TRBV12-3 or TRBV12-4 with TRBJ1-2; D might be TRBD1 (5 bases). This CDR3 has 14 residues. V was cut by 5 bases and J by 1 base, with 11 bases left in between. The CDR3, as DNA: TGTGCCAGCAGTACCGGGGGGAATAACTATGGCTACACCTTC. It is translated as CASSTGGNNYGYTF.

This clonotype was observed a few times. V gene TRBV6-1 combines with J gene TRBJ1-2; 7 positions agree with TRBD1. The germline V gene has CDR1 MNHNS and CDR2 SASEGT. V gave up 10 bases and J gave up 5 bases; unmatched junction bases: 7. This CDR3 comprises 12 residues. The CDR3 protein is CATSTGWYGYTF. The CDR3 DNA sequence: TGTGCCACCTCGACAGGGTGGTATGGCTACACCTTC.

This clonotype was seen many times. J is TRBJ2-5 and V is TRBV28; possibly TRBD1 or TRBD2 for D (7 bases each). Germline loops: CDR1 MDHEN, CDR2 SYDVKM. Trimming pared 6 bases from V and 4 bases from J, leaving 18 bases between. CDR3 length: 15 residues. The DNA for the CDR3 is TGTGCCAGCAGCCCAGGGGGGGGAGGTCGAGAGACCCAGTACTTC. It yields the protein CASSPGGGGRETQYF.

This clonotype was recorded at least ten times. The chain links TRBV20-1 to TRBJ1-2; tentatively, D is TRBD1 (5 bases). Between the trimmed V and J ends, which lost 0 bases and 8 bases, there was a span of 10 bases. Germline values: CDR1 DFQATT, CDR2 SNEGSKA (reference sequence). The CDR3 runs to 12 residues. The chain's CDR3 is CSARDSGRGYTF. The DNA for the CDR3 is TGCAGTGCTAGAGATTCAGGGCGCGGCTACACCTTC.

This clonotype was counted many times. The chain uses TRBV4-2 and TRBJ1-1; a weak D match, TRBD1 (5 bases). Germline V gene data show CDR1 as LGHNA and CDR2 as YNFKEQ. Trimming cost V 1 base and J 2 bases, with 20 bases left between them. CDR3 length: 18 residues. The CDR3 coding sequence is TGTGCCAGCAGCCAAGTCCATCAGGGTATCACCCTAAACACTGAAGCTTTCTTT. Amino acids: CASSQVHQGITLNTEAFF.

This chain connects TRBV4-1 to TRBJ2-7, with 8 bases identical to TRBD1. This CDR3 region has 15 residues. CDR1 is MGHRA and CDR2 is YSYEKL in the germline V gene. The V segment lost 2 bases and the J segment 4 bases; nucleotides outside the gene matches: 7. The DNA for the CDR3 is TGCGCCAGCAGCCAACCCGGACAGGGTGTTTACGAGCAGTACTTC. Translating gives CASSQPGQGVYEQYF.

This clonotype was detected only once. The CDR3 nucleotides are TGCAGTGCTGGGGGAACAGGGAGTTTCACAGATACGCAGTATTTT. Encoded protein: CSAGGTGSFTDTQYF. The chain joins TRBV20-1 to TRBJ2-3, with D maybe TRBD1 (6 bases). V gave up 5 bases and J gave up 2 bases, with 17 bases separating them. Germline CDR1 reads DFQATT; CDR2 reads SNEGSKA (reference sequence). The CDR3 is made up of 15 amino acids.

The chain combines TRBV14 with TRBJ2-1; TRBD2 agrees at 7 bases. The CDR3 totals 15 residues. V shed 4 bases, J shed 7 bases, and the junction held 10 bases outside the gene matches. In germline, CDR1 is SGHDN, CDR2 FVKESK. The CDR3 is CASSLAGSGGNEQFF. CDR3 nucleotides: TGTGCCAGCAGCCTAGCGGGCTCGGGCGGAAATGAGCAGTTCTTC.

This chain joins TRBV11-2 and TRBJ2-5, with 8 bases identical to TRBD1. The CDR3 runs 14 residues. Germline V gives CDR1 SGHAT, CDR2 FQNNGV. After removal of 1 base from V and 5 bases from J, the junction contained 3 bases not matched to a gene. CDR3 amino acids: CASSLGTGIETQYF. The CDR3 nucleotides are TGTGCCAGCAGCTTAGGGACAGGGATCGAGACCCAGTACTTC. Using reference TRBV11-2 and TRBJ2-5 for the parts outside the CDR3, the full variable domain is EAGVAQSPRYKIIEKRQSVAFWCNPISGHATLYWYQQILGQGPKLLIQFQNNGVVDDSQLPKDRFSAERLKGVDSTLKIQPAKLEDSAVYLCASSLGTGIETQYFGPGTRLLVL.

This clonotype appeared many times. The genes are TRBV7-2 and TRBJ2-3, with 8 bases matching TRBD1. J lost 2 bases, V lost 4 bases, and 2 bases had no gene match. This CDR3 region has 14 residues. From germline, CDR1 is SGHTA and CDR2 FQGNSA. CDR3 bases: TGTGCCAGCAGCTCGGACAGGGCCACAGATACGCAGTATTTT. This codes for CASSSDRATDTQYF.

The rearrangement links TRBV11-2 to TRBJ1-2; D not certain. The V gene's germline CDR1 is SGHAT and CDR2 FQNNGV. Trimming removed 1 base at V and 4 bases at J, with 13 bases between. The length of the CDR3 is 15 residues. The CDR3 spells CASSLGGRSGYGYTF. CDR3 coding DNA: TGTGCCAGCAGCTTAGGTGGGAGGAGCGGCTATGGCTACACCTTC.

The V call is TRBV6-6, the J call TRBJ1-1; D remains unclear. The V gene lost 2 bases and the J gene lost 7 bases, with 17 bases spanning the gap. Germline values: CDR1 MNHNY, CDR2 SVGAGI (reference sequence). The CDR3 runs to 15 residues. For the CDR3, the DNA is TGTGCCAGCAGTTACCTTCGCGGGGTTCAGGTTGAAGCTTTCTTT. Encoded protein: CASSYLRGVQVEAFF.

This clonotype has a count of ten or more. This chain joins TRBV18 and TRBJ2-7; the D gene could be TRBD1 or TRBD2 (5 bases each). V was pared by 3 bases and J by 0 bases, with 18 bases between. CDR3 size: 17 residues. CDR1 is KGHSH, CDR2 LQKENI, per germline. The CDR3 nucleotides are TGTGCCAGCTCACCGGGGACGAACTTCCGGAGCTCCTACGAGCAGTACTTC. Its protein is CASSPGTNFRSSYEQYF.

J is TRBJ2-3 and V is TRBV10-1, with 12 nucleotides matching TRBD2. The V and J ends lost 3 bases and 7 bases, in that order; junction bases with no gene match: 5. The CDR3 is 15 residues long. Germline loops: CDR1 WNHNN, CDR2 SYGVQD (reference sequence). As DNA, the CDR3 is TGCGCCAGCAGTGAAGGGACTAGCGGGCGATATACGCAGTATTTT. Protein: CASSEGTSGRYTQYF.

CDR3 residues: CSVEDLGQGYGYTF. CDR3 nucleotides: TGCAGCGTTGAAGATCTGGGACAGGGTTATGGCTACACCTTC. The chain carries TRBV29-1 and TRBJ1-2; 9 positions agree with TRBD1. This CDR3 has 14 amino acids. V dropped 0 bases and J dropped 5; count of bases not matched to a gene: 4. Germline-derived CDR1 and CDR2 are SQVTM and ANQGSEA.

At least ten counts were recorded for this clonotype. The chain has TRBV20-1 and TRBJ2-3, with D maybe TRBD2 (6 bases). CDR1 DFQATT and CDR2 SNEGSKA come from the germline V gene (reference sequence). Trimming removed 4 bases at V and 5 bases at J, with 19 bases between. The CDR3 totals 15 residues. This CDR3 reads CSATPVRRGLDTQYF. The CDR3 DNA reads as TGCAGTGCTACCCCCGTGCGGCGGGGCCTAGATACGCAGTATTTT.

This clonotype was recorded many times. CDR3 protein: CASGIKLTRGLEAFF. The CDR3 DNA is TGTGCCAGCGGAATAAAACTAACTAGAGGGCTTGAAGCTTTCTTT. V gene TRBV6-6 combines with J gene TRBJ1-1; D gene ambiguous. The CDR3 contains 15 residues. Germline-derived CDR1 and CDR2 are MNHNY and SVGAGI (reference sequence). V was pared by 8 bases and J by 7 bases, with 23 bases between.

The chain employs TRBV6-5 and TRBJ2-6; D is perhaps TRBD2 (6 bases). CDR1 is MNHEY and CDR2 is SVGAGI in the germline V gene. CDR3 size: 17 residues. The V end lost 2 bases, the J end lost 1 base, and 12 bases lay between the germline ends. CDR3 in DNA: TGTGCCAGCAGTTACAAGGGGAGGACGTCTGGGGCCAACGTCCTGACTTTC. Its translation: CASSYKGRTSGANVLTF.

The V gene is TRBV28, the J gene TRBJ2-5; TRBD1 matches at 7 bases. The CDR3 contains 16 residues. V shed 8 bases, J shed 5 bases, and the junction held 17 bases outside the gene matches. The germline CDR1 and CDR2 sequences are MDHEN and SYDVKM. The CDR3 sequence: CASLYTTGASRETQYF. The DNA of the CDR3 is TGTGCCAGCCTTTACACCACAGGGGCCTCCCGGGAGACCCAGTACTTC.

This clonotype was observed a handful of times. The chain joins TRBV5-1 to TRBJ2-3; TRBD2 aligns across 9 bases. This CDR3 comprises 15 residues. From germline, CDR1 is SGHRS and CDR2 YFSETQ. With V trimmed by 2 bases and J by 0 bases, 1 base remained unmatched. For the CDR3, the DNA is TGCGCCAGCAGCTTTGGACTAGCGAGCACAGATACGCAGTATTTT. Translation: CASSFGLASTDTQYF.

Only a few counts were recorded for this clonotype. V gene TRBV27 combines with J gene TRBJ1-2; the D gene is possibly TRBD1 (5 bases). This CDR3 contains 13 residues. Between the trimmed V and J ends, which lost 7 bases and 4 bases, there was a span of 13 bases. The germline V gene encodes CDR1 MNHEY and CDR2 SMNVEV (reference sequence). As DNA, the CDR3 is TGTGCCAGCACCACTGCAGGGATCTATGGCTACACCTTC. This codes for CASTTAGIYGYTF.

This clonotype has ten or more counts. The chain carries TRBV12-3 or TRBV12-4 and TRBJ2-6, with 10 bases lining up with TRBD1. V lost 4 bases and J lost 0; bases outside the gene matches: 6. There are 18 residues in the CDR3. For the CDR3, the DNA is TGTGCCAGCAGTTCTTACGGGACAGGGGCCTCTGGGGCCAACGTCCTGACTTTC. It yields the protein CASSSYGTGASGANVLTF.